The clone carrying this T cell receptor (beta chain) has only a few counts. The CDR3 consists of 13 residues. Germline assignment: CDR1 LNHNV and CDR2 YYDKDF (reference sequence). Trimming pared 7 bases from V and 6 bases from J, leaving 10 bases between. The study profiled TCR beta VDJ and CDR3 using genomic DNA as template. TCRdb re-called the reads with MiXCR, one entry per CDR3 protein. The table includes 75,000 to 80,000 distinct CDR3 sequences, around 70% detected once. The source of the sample is a study of CD8+CD57+ T cells in acquired aplastic anemia. Patients sequenced had flow cytometry evidence of CD8+CD57+ cell expansion. Severe acquired aplastic anemia affected all patients.

V is TRBV15 and J is TRBJ1-6; no clear D. The sample comprised sorted CD4+, CD8+, or CD8+CD57+ T cells (not recorded which) from PBMCs. This receptor was identified in a human donor with aplastic anemia. CDR3 bases: TGTGCCACCACCCCAAACGCTAATTCACCCCTCCACTTT. Translation gives CATTPNANSPLHF.